Sequencing of this T cell receptor (beta chain) was carried out in a study of CD8 T cells in ankylosing spondylitis. Study-level findings and limits: A TCR beta motif made of eight highly homologous variants seemed typical of ankylosing spondylitis blood. Some motif variants had been reported before (in reactive arthritis synovial fluid and blood). Disease-linked clones reportedly concentrated significantly in matched ankylosing spondylitis synovial fluid.

5'-RACE, quantitative and with molecular barcodes, yielded the TCR beta libraries. TCRdb recomputed calls from the 5' RACE reads with MiXCR, one row per CDR3 protein. The table records roughly 180,000 distinct CDR3 sequences, approximately 12% of them present only once. This clonotype was counted a few times. The antigen is undetermined. Per the germline V gene, CDR1 is SQVTM and CDR2 is ANQGSEA. This CDR3 spans 14 amino acids. Material: blood, either unsorted or a sorted T cell fraction (not recorded which). The TCR sequence derives from a female donor with ankylosing spondylitis or in good health (not recorded which). This sequence joins TRBV29-1 and TRBJ1-4, with TRBD1 as a possible D gene (6 bases). The CDR3 is CSAGLGTLNEKLFF. CDR3 sequence (DNA): TGCAGTGCCGGTTTAGGGACACTTAATGAAAAACTGTTTTTT.